This TCR beta chain came from a study of metastatic and nonmetastatic thyroid tumors. Whole-study context: Samples came from malignant and benign thyroid patients, and repertoires were compared across blood and tumor or nodule tissue. General study findings and limits: Malignant tumors reportedly showed significantly higher TCR beta diversity than benign nodules in both blood and tumor.

On this clone itself: Its antigen remains unknown. A read error may account for a junction end that differs from germline.

In the original workflow: To classify distant metastasis in papillary thyroid cancer, a model was built from CDR3 differences across clinicopathological groups. MiXCR reprocessed the PCR reads for TCRdb. The V and J calls shown here were made by TCRdb, not taken from the authors' results. The sample lists about 20,000 clones; 30% to 40% were seen once. Every patient underwent thyroid surgery untreated. This CDR3 contains 11 residues. V and J are TRBV12-3 or TRBV12-4 and TRBJ2-7, with unresolved D. This clonotype was sampled from a male donor with papillary thyroid cancer or a benign thyroid nodule (not recorded which). Some clones in this sample may be carry-over from other donors' samples. Sequencing used tumor tissue. This CDR3 is CASRSGYEHYF. In DNA, the CDR3 is TGTGCCAGCAGGTCTGGGTACGAGCACTACTTC.